This T cell receptor beta chain was retrieved from a study of T cells in Graves' hyperthyroidism and ophthalmopathy. The study's findings and limits: Ophthalmopathy stood apart from stable hyperthyroidism in a 13 V-J model. Ophthalmopathy was identified by the model a median around 5.9 months ahead of onset. Among clonotypes expanded in thyroid above 0.001, most were also found in blood.

The CDR3 contains 15 residues. The germline V gene encodes CDR1 SGHRS and CDR2 YFSETQ. Trimming removed 0 bases from V and 4 bases from J; junction bases left unmatched: 3. With regard to this clonotype: As yet, its antigen is unknown.

Each diagnosis was grounded in clinical symptoms, serum thyroxine and TRAb, thyroid ultrasound, and orbital computed tomography. RNA transcripts yielded amplified TCR beta CDR3 regions. The primer set for the first-round RT-PCR of the TCR CDR3 was HTBI. TCRdb itself ran the multiplex PCR reads through MiXCR, one entry per CDR3 protein. The table includes 500,000 to 600,000 distinct CDR3 sequences, 40% to 50% detected once. The sequenced sample was peripheral blood or thyroid tissue (not recorded which). The chain joins TRBV5-1 to TRBJ2-2; 7 bases agree with TRBD2. This clonotype originated in an adult woman with Graves' disease, either hyperthyroidism or ophthalmopathy (not recorded which). Here the CDR3 reads CASSLATGGTGELFF. Written as DNA, the CDR3 is TGCGCCAGCAGCTTGGCCACGGGGGGCACCGGGGAGCTGTTTTTT. Based on the CDR3 plus reference TRBV5-1 and TRBJ2-2, the full variable domain is KAGVTQTPRYLIKTRGQQVTLSCSPISGHRSVSWYQQTPGQGLQFLFEYFSETQRNKGNFPGRFSGRQFSNSRSEMNVSTLELGDSALYLCASSLATGGTGELFFGEGSRLTVL.